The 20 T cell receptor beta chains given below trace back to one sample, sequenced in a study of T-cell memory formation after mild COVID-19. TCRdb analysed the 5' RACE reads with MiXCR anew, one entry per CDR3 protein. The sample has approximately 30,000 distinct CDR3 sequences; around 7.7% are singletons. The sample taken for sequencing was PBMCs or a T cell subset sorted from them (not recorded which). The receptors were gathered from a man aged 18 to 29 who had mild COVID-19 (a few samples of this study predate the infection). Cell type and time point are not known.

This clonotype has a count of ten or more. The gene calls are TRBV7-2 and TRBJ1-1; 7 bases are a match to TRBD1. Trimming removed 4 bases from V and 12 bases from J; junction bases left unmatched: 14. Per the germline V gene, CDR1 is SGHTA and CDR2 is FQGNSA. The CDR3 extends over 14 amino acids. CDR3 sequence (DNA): TGTGCCAGCAGCTCGCAGGGGGGATCAGGAGCGACTTTCTTT. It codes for CASSSQGGSGATFF.

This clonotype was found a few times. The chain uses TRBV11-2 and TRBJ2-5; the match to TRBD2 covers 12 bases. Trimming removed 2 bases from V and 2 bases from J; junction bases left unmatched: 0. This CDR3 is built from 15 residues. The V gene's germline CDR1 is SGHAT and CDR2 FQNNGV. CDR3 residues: CASSLLAGGQETQYF. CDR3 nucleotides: TGTGCCAGCAGCTTACTAGCGGGGGGGCAAGAGACCCAGTACTTC.

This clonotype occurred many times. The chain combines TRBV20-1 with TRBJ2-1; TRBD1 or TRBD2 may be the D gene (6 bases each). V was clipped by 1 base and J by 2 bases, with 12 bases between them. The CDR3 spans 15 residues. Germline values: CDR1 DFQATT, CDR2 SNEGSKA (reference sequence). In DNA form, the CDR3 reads TGCAGTGCTAGAGCCGAGGAGGGGGCCTACAATGAGCAGTTCTTC. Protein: CSARAEEGAYNEQFF.

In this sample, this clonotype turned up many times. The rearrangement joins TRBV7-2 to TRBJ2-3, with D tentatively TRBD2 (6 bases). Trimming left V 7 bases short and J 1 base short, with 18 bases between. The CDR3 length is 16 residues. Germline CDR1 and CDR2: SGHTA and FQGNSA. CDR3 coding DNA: TGTGCCAGCACCACTTCCCCCGGGGGTGGCACAGATACGCAGTATTTT. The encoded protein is CASTTSPGGGTDTQYF.

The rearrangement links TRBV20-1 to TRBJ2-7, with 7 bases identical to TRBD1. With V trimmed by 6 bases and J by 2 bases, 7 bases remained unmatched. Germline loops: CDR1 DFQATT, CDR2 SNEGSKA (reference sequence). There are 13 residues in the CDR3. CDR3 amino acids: CSAIGTAAYEQYF. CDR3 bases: TGCAGTGCAATCGGGACAGCAGCCTACGAGCAGTACTTC.

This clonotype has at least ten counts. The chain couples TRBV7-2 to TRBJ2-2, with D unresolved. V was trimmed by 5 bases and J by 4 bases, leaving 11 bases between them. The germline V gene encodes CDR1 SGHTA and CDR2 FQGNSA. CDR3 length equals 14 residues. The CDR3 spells CASSPSYGTGELFF. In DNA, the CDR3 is TGTGCCAGCAGCCCGAGCTATGGCACCGGGGAGCTGTTTTTT.

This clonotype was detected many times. The CDR3 nucleotides read TGTGCCATCGAAGGGGACGGAGGGGCCCAGTACTTC. It translates to CAIEGDGGAQYF. V usage is TRBV10-3 and J usage is TRBJ2-5, with D maybe TRBD2 (6 bases). CDR1 is ENHRY, CDR2 SYGVKD, per germline. The CDR3 length is 12 residues. With 8 bases removed from V and 9 bases from J, the gap between germline ends came to 16 bases.

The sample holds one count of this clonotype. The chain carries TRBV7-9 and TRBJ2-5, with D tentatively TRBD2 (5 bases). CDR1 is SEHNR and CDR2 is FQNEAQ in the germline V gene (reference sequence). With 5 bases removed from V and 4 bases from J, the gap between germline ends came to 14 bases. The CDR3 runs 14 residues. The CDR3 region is CASSQAERGETQYF. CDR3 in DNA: TGTGCCAGCAGCCAAGCTGAACGGGGAGAGACCCAGTACTTC.

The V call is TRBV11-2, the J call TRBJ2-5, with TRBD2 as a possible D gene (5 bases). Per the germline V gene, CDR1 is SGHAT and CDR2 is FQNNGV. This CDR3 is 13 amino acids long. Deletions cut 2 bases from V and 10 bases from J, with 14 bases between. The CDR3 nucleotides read TGTGCCAGCAGCTTACTTGGCCGGGGAGACCAGTACTTC. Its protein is CASSLLGRGDQYF.

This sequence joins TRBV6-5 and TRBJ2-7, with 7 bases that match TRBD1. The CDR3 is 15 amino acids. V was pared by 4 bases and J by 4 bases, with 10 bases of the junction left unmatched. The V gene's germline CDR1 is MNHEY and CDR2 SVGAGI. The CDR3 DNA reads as TGTGCCAGCAGTTTTTCCGGGGCAGGGGGTTACGAGCAGTACGTC. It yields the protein CASSFSGAGGYEQYV.

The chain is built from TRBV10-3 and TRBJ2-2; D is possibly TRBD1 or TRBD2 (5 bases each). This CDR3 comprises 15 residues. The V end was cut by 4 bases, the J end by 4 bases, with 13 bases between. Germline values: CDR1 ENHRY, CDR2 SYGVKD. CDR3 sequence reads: CAISGEGRLTGELFF. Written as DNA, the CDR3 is TGTGCCATCAGTGGTGAGGGGCGACTCACCGGGGAGCTGTTTTTT.

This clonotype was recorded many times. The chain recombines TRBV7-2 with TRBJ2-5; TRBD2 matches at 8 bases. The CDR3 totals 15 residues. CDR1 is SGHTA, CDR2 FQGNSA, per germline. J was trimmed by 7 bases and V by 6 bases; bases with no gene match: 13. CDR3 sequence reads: CASRPIGLAGGTQYF. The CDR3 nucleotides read TGTGCCAGCAGACCCATAGGACTAGCCGGGGGGACCCAGTACTTC. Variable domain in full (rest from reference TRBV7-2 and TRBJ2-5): GAGVSQSPSNKVTEKGKDVELRCDPISGHTALYWYRQSLGQGLEFLIYFQGNSAPDKSGLPSDRFSAERTGGSVSTLTIQRTQQEDSAVYLCASRPIGLAGGTQYFGPGTRLLVL.

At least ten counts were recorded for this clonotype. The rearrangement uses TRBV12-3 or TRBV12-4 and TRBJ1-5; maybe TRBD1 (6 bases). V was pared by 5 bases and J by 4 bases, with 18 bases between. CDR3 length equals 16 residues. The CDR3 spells CASSLLGAENNQPQHF. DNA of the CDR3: TGTGCCAGCAGTCTCCTGGGGGCAGAAAATAATCAGCCCCAGCATTTT.

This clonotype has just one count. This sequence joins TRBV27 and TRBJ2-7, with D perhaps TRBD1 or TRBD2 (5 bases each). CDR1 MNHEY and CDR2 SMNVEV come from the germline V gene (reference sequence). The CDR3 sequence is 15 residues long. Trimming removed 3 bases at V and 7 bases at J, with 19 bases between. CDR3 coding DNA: TGTGCCAGCAGTTTCTCCGGGACCCTCCGGGTGGAGCAGTACTTC. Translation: CASSFSGTLRVEQYF.

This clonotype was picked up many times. As DNA, the CDR3 is TGTGCCAGCAGCCATCCAAGAGGGTCCAGGGGAGACATTCAGTACTTC. It codes for CASSHPRGSRGDIQYF. V usage is TRBV3-1 and J usage is TRBJ2-4, with a weak D call TRBD1 (6 bases). Germline assignment: CDR1 LGHDT and CDR2 YNNKEL (reference sequence). V shed 3 bases and J shed 8 bases, with 20 bases lying between them. The CDR3 runs to 16 residues.

CDR3 sequence: CASTEDRRGYTF. The CDR3 region has the DNA TGTGCCAGTACTGAGGACAGGCGGGGCTACACCTTC. This chain links TRBV19 with TRBJ1-2, with 7 bases fitting TRBD1. The germline gives CDR1 LNHDA, CDR2 SQIVND (reference sequence). The CDR3 is made up of 12 amino acids. The V gene end was trimmed by 7 bases and the J gene end by 8 bases; junction bases not matched to a gene: 7.

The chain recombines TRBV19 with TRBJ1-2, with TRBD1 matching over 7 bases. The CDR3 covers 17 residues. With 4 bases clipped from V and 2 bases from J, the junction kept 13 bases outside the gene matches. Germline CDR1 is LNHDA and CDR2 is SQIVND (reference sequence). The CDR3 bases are TGTGCCAGTAGTACCCAGACAGGGACGAATCAAAACTATGGCTACACCTTC. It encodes CASSTQTGTNQNYGYTF.

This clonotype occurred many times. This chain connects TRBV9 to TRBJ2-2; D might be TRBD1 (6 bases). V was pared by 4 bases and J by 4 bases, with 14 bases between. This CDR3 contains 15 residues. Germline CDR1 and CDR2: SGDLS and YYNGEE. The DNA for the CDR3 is TGTGCCAGCAGCCCCAGGGGAACCCTCACCGGGGAGCTGTTTTTT. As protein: CASSPRGTLTGELFF.

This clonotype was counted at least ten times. The CDR3 coding sequence is TGTGCCAGCAGCCTACAAGTGGACTACGAGCAGTACTTC. Residues: CASSLQVDYEQYF. The chain uses TRBV7-2 and TRBJ2-7; D remains ambiguous. Germline-derived CDR1 and CDR2 are SGHTA and FQGNSA. There are 13 residues in the CDR3. Trimming left V 5 bases short and J 3 bases short, with 11 bases between.

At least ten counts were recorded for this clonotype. This CDR3 reads CSASSRTGGSGSEQYV. For the CDR3, the DNA is TGCAGTGCTAGCTCCCGGACAGGGGGAAGCGGGTCCGAGCAGTACGTC. V is TRBV20-1 and J is TRBJ2-7, with 10 bases lining up with TRBD1. Germline V gives CDR1 DFQATT, CDR2 SNEGSKA (reference sequence). The CDR3 has 16 residues. Trimming took 3 bases from V and 6 from J; bases not matched to a gene: 14.